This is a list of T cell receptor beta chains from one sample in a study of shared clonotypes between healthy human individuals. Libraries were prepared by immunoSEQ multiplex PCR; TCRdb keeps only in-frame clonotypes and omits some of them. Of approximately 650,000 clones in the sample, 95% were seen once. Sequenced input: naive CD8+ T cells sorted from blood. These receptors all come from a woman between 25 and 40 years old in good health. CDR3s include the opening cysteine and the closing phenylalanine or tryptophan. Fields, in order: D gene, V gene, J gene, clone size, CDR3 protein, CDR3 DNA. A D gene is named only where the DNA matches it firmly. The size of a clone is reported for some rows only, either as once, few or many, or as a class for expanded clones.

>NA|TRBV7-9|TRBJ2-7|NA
CASSLGNSAFESPYEQYF
TGTGCCAGCAGCTTAGGTAATAGCGCATTCGAGTCCCCCTACGAGCAGTACTTC
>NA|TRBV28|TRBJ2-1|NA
CASSLIIGYNEQFF
TGTGCCAGCAGTTTGATTATTGGCTACAATGAGCAGTTCTTC
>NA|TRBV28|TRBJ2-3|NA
CASSLGLTDTQYF
TGTGCCAGCAGTTTAGGCCTCACAGATACGCAGTATTTT
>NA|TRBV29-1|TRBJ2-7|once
CSVVGRGSYEQYF
TGCAGCGTTGTGGGTCGGGGGTCCTACGAGCAGTACTTC
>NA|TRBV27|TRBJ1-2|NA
CASSDSYGYTF
TGTGCCAGCAGTGACTCCTATGGCTACACCTTC
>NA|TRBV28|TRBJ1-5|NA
CASSSSRLRERYQPQHF
TGTGCCAGCAGTTCCTCCCGACTCAGGGAGAGGTATCAGCCCCAGCATTTT
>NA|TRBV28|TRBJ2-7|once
CASSFRVAEHTYEQYF
TGTGCCAGCAGTTTCCGGGTGGCGGAACACACCTACGAGCAGTACTTC
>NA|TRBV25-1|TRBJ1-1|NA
CASSDSFGAMNTEAFF
TGTGCCAGCAGTGACTCCTTCGGGGCGATGAACACTGAAGCTTTCTTT
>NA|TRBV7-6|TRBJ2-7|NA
CASSEVGNEQYF
TGTGCCAGCAGCGAGGTGGGGAACGAGCAGTACTTC
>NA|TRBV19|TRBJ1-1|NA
CASSIASMNTEAFF
TGTGCCAGTAGTATAGCGAGTATGAACACTGAAGCTTTCTTT
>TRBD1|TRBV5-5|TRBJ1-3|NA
CASRVDRGNTIYF
TGTGCCAGCAGAGTTGACAGGGGGAACACCATATATTTT
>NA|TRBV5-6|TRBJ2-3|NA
CASSKEDTQYF
TGTGCCAGCAGCAAAGAGGATACGCAGTATTTT
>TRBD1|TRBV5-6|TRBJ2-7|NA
CASSLGDRVHEQYF
TGTGCCAGCAGCTTGGGTGACAGGGTCCACGAGCAGTACTTC
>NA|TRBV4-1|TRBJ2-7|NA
CASSPEVAVSYEQYF
TGCGCCAGCAGTCCAGAGGTCGCCGTCTCCTACGAGCAGTACTTC
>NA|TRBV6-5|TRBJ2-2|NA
CASSYTHTGELFF
TGTGCCAGCAGTTACACACACACCGGGGAGCTGTTTTTT
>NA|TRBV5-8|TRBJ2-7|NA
CASRPQGSYEQYF
TGTGCCAGCAGACCCCAGGGCTCCTACGAGCAGTACTTC
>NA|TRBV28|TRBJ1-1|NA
CASSLTGNTEAFF
TGTGCCAGCAGTTTGACAGGGAACACTGAAGCTTTCTTT
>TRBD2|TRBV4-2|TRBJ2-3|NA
CASSLPGLAGVTDTQYF
TGTGCCAGCAGCCTCCCTGGACTAGCGGGAGTAACGGATACGCAGTATTTT
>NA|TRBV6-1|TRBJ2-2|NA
CASSEALSHENTGELFF
TGTGCCAGCAGTGAAGCTTTGTCTCATGAGAACACCGGGGAGCTGTTTTTT
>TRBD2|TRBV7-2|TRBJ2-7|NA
CASSFRTSVYEQYF
TGTGCCAGCAGCTTTCGGACTAGCGTCTACGAGCAGTACTTC
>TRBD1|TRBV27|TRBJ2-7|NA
CASSAGTAYEQYF
TGTGCCAGCAGTGCCGGGACAGCCTACGAGCAGTACTTC
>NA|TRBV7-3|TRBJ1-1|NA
CASSLTGGTEAFF
TGTGCCAGCAGCCTAACCGGGGGTACTGAAGCTTTCTTT
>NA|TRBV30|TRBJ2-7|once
CAWSALSGEQYF
TGTGCCTGGAGTGCGTTAAGTGGCGAGCAGTACTTC
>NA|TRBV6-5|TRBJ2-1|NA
CASSYFRQGNEQFF
TGTGCCAGCAGTTACTTTCGGCAGGGCAATGAGCAGTTCTTC
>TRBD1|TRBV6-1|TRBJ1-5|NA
CASRATGGSNQPQHF
TGTGCCAGCAGAGCGACAGGGGGAAGCAATCAGCCCCAGCATTTT
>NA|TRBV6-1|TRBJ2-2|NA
CASNRRDPGELFF
TGTGCCAGCAATCGGCGGGATCCCGGGGAGCTGTTTTTT
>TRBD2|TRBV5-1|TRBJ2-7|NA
CASSLETSGIGYEQYF
TGCGCCAGCAGCTTGGAGACTAGCGGGATTGGTTACGAGCAGTACTTC
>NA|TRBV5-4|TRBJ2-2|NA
CASSSDGSGELFF
TGTGCCAGCAGCTCGGATGGTTCCGGGGAGCTGTTTTTT
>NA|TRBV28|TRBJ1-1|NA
CASSGLQNTEAFF
TGTGCCAGCAGTGGGTTACAGAACACTGAAGCTTTCTTT
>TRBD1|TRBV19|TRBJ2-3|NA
CASSVGTGTADTQYF
TGTGCCAGTAGTGTCGGGACAGGGACAGCAGATACGCAGTATTTT
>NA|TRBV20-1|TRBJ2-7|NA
CSTTSHEQYF
TGCAGTACCACTAGTCACGAGCAGTACTTC
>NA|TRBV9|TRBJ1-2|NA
CASSVDEGLYGYTF
TGTGCCAGCAGCGTAGATGAAGGCCTCTATGGCTACACCTTC
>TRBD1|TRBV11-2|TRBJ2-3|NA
CASSFFFAVGTGSLDTQYF
TGTGCCAGCAGCTTTTTCTTTGCGGTCGGGACAGGGTCCCTAGATACGCAGTATTTT
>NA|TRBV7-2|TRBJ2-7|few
CASSFASGRYEQYF
TGTGCCAGCAGCTTCGCCTCGGGGCGCTACGAGCAGTACTTC
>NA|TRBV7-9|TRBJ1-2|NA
CATIGGIGYTF
TGTGCTACTATAGGGGGTATTGGCTACACCTTC
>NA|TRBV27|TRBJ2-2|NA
CASSLIYSNTGELFF
TGTGCCAGCAGTTTAATCTATTCGAACACCGGGGAGCTGTTTTTT
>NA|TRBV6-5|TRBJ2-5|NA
CASSYLRGETQYF
TGTGCCAGCAGTTACCTGAGAGGGGAGACCCAGTACTTC
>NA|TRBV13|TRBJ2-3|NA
CASSIDGHLDTQYF
TGTGCCAGCAGCATTGACGGGCACTTGGATACGCAGTATTTT
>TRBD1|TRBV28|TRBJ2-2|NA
CASRDGTGLAGELFF
TGTGCCAGCAGGGACGGGACAGGGCTCGCCGGGGAGCTGTTTTTT
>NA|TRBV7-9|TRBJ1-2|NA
CAPRAGGDGYTF
TGTGCCCCTAGGGCCGGGGGGGATGGCTACACCTTC
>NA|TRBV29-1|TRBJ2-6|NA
CSVPLRDVMEGANVLTF
TGCAGCGTTCCTCTCCGGGACGTCATGGAGGGGGCCAACGTCCTGACTTTC
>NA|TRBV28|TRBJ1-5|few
CASSFMDVDQPQHF
TGTGCCAGCAGTTTTATGGACGTCGATCAGCCCCAGCATTTT
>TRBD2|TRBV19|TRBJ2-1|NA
CASSIAYLAASNEQFF
TGTGCCAGTAGTATCGCGTATCTAGCGGCTTCCAATGAGCAGTTCTTC
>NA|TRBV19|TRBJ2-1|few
CASSIGLPIYNEQFF
TGTGCCAGTAGTATAGGTCTACCGATCTACAATGAGCAGTTCTTC